Below, one TCR beta chain is given with its context. The sample is drawn from a study of CD8 T cells in Susac syndrome. Reverse transcription of roughly 0.5 to 1 ug RNA was carried out with random hexamers. Amplification of TCR beta CDR3 spanned 54 Vbeta and 13 Jbeta via immunoSEQ multiplex PCR. TCRdb redid the calling of the immunoSEQ multiplex PCR reads with MiXCR, one entry per CDR3 protein. The profile shows approximately 160,000 distinct CDR3 sequences, approximately 94% of them singletons. While CD8+ and CD4+ T cells were isolated negatively, TEMRA cells were enriched by FACS. The source of this sequence is a human donor with multiple sclerosis. Source material: CD4+ T cells from PBMCs.

This chain's CDR3 is CASSYTSLLAGVSNEQFF. The CDR3 bases are TGTGCCAGCAGTTACACCTCCCTGCTGGCGGGAGTTAGCAATGAGCAGTTCTTC. The J gene is TRBJ2-1, the V gene TRBV6-2 or TRBV6-3, with TRBD2 matching 7 bases. Germline-derived CDR1 and CDR2 are MNHEY and SVGEGT. CDR3 length: 18 residues. V shed 2 bases and J 6 bases; nucleotides not matched to a gene: 16.